Shown below are 19 T cell receptor beta chains from a single sample sequenced in a study of molecular identifiers for immune sequencing clone quantification. TCRdb called the PCR reads again in MiXCR, with one record for every CDR3 protein. The sample contains about 320,000 distinct CDR3 sequences, 24% of which appear only once. The specimen sequenced was naive CD8+ T cells from blood, with Jurkat cell RNA spiked in. Subset here: FACS-sorted CD8+CD4-CCR7+CD45RA+ naive T cells. These receptors came from a human donor in good health. Some libraries in this study had Jurkat cell RNA spiked in.

In this sample, this clonotype turned up many times. The genes are TRBV6-5 and TRBJ2-7, with D unresolved. Germline values: CDR1 MNHEY, CDR2 SVGAGI. The CDR3 is made up of 12 amino acids. Trimming cost V 4 bases and J 7 bases, with 11 bases left between them. Written as DNA, the CDR3 is TGTGCCAGCAGTTCCCCGGGTCGTGAGCAGTACTTC. Protein: CASSSPGREQYF.

This clonotype was detected only a few times. This chain uses TRBV19 with TRBJ2-3; 10 nucleotides line up with TRBD1. There are 15 residues in the CDR3. V lost 5 bases to trimming and J lost 4 bases; unmatched junction nucleotides: 6. CDR1 and CDR2 from the germline V gene are LNHDA and SQIVND (reference sequence). The CDR3 nucleotides are TGTGCCAGTAGTGTGGGGACAGGGGTTCCAGATACGCAGTATTTT. This codes for CASSVGTGVPDTQYF.

This clonotype came up a few times. The CDR3 nucleotides read TGCAGTGCTAGAGATATTCGAGGAATACATAACCCCTACGAGCAGTACTTC. Amino acids: CSARDIRGIHNPYEQYF. The chain recombines TRBV20-1 with TRBJ2-7, with D hard to call. CDR3 length: 17 amino acids. CDR1 and CDR2 (germline): DFQATT, SNEGSKA (reference sequence). V lost 0 bases and J 2 bases, leaving 20 bases between the germline ends.

This clonotype was counted ten times or more. The rearrangement uses TRBV5-1 and TRBJ2-2; D gene ambiguous. Germline CDR1 and CDR2: SGHRS and YFSETQ. Trimming shortened V by 5 bases and J by 5 bases, and 10 bases separated the two germline ends. The CDR3 is 13 residues long. The CDR3 reads CASRSDSTGELFF. The CDR3 DNA reads TGCGCCAGCAGAAGTGACTCGACCGGGGAGCTGTTTTTT.

This clonotype was seen repeatedly, ten times or more. This chain connects TRBV7-9 to TRBJ2-5, with no clear D. V lost 1 base and J lost 5, with 5 bases in between. The CDR3 runs to 12 residues. Germline lookup yields CDR1 SEHNR and CDR2 FQNEAQ (reference sequence). The CDR3 nucleotides read TGTGCCAGCAGCTTAGAGGTCGAGACCCAGTACTTC. Protein product: CASSLEVETQYF. The full variable domain, with the rest looked up from reference TRBV7-9 and TRBJ2-5, is DTGVSQNPRHKITKRGQNVTFRCDPISEHNRLYWYRQTLGQGPEFLTYFQNEAQLEKSRLLSDRFSAERPKGSFSTLEIQRTEQGDSAMYLCASSLEVETQYFGPGTRLLVL.

Concerning this clonotype itself: Since a much larger clone is just one base distant, this may be a read error. V usage is TRBV14 and J usage is TRBJ2-3; 11 bases line up with TRBD2. CDR3 size: 16 residues. From germline, CDR1 is SGHDN and CDR2 FVKESK. The CDR3 spells CASSPTSGRSSDTQDF. The CDR3 DNA sequence: TGTGCCAGCAGCCCAACTAGCGGGAGAAGCTCAGATACGCAGGATTTT.

The chain is built from TRBV7-9 and TRBJ1-3; no clear D. The germline V and J ends were trimmed by 2 bases and 3 bases, with 14 bases remaining between them. Germline V gene data show CDR1 as SEHNR and CDR2 as FQNEAQ (reference sequence). The CDR3 is 16 amino acids. CDR3 DNA sequence: TGTGCCAGCAGCTTAAGCTTCGCCGACGTTGGAAACACCATATATTTT. It yields the protein CASSLSFADVGNTIYF.

This clonotype was seen a handful of times. This chain uses TRBV27 with TRBJ2-5, with D possibly TRBD1 on 6 matching bases. Trimming left V 3 bases short and J 2 bases short, with 16 bases between. Germline V gene data show CDR1 as MNHEY and CDR2 as SMNVEV (reference sequence). The CDR3 sequence is 16 residues long. The CDR3 protein is CASSFLAGTPQETQYF. CDR3 nucleotides: TGTGCCAGCAGTTTCTTGGCAGGGACACCGCAAGAGACCCAGTACTTC.

This clonotype was counted only a few times. The V call is TRBV4-1, the J call TRBJ1-5; D perhaps matches TRBD1 (7 bases). The tail of the sequence fits TRBJ2-3 better, so the J call may be wrong. CDR3 length: 14 amino acids. Germline CDR1 reads MGHRA; CDR2 reads YSYEKL. Here the CDR3 reads CASSLTQGGQPQYF. The CDR3 bases are TGCGCCAGCAGCCTTACGCAGGGGGGACAGCCCCAGTATTTT.

This clonotype was picked up many times. The rearrangement uses TRBV25-1 and TRBJ2-7; D is perhaps TRBD1 (6 bases). Germline CDR1 MGHDK, CDR2 SYGVNS. The V end lost 3 bases, the J end lost 2 bases, and 8 bases lay between the germline ends. The CDR3 has 13 residues. The CDR3 nucleotides read TGTGCCAGCAGTGACGGACAGACCTACGAGCAGTACTTC. Residues: CASSDGQTYEQYF.

This clonotype came up a few times. The chain has TRBV11-3 and TRBJ2-7, with a tentative D call TRBD1 (6 bases). The ends were cut back, 5 bases at V and 3 bases at J, with 11 bases in the middle. Looked up from germline, CDR1 is SGHNT and CDR2 is YENEEA. The CDR3 has 13 amino acids. The CDR3 loop is CASSGQPHYEQYF. The CDR3 coding sequence is TGTGCCAGCAGCGGACAGCCCCACTACGAGCAGTACTTC. Using reference TRBV11-3 and TRBJ2-7 for the parts outside the CDR3, the full variable domain is EAGVVQSPRYKIIEKKQPVAFWCNPISGHNTLYWYLQNLGQGPELLIRYENEEAVDDSQLPKDRFSAERLKGVDSTLKIQPAELGDSAVYLCASSGQPHYEQYFGPGTRLTVT.

This clonotype was detected only once. V and J are TRBV7-9 and TRBJ2-7; TRBD1 matches at 8 bases. V gave up 7 bases and J gave up 1 base; unmatched junction bases: 18. Germline V gene data show CDR1 as SEHNR and CDR2 as FQNEAQ (reference sequence). The CDR3 consists of 18 residues. DNA of the CDR3: TGTGCCAGCAACTCTAGCCGTCTGGACAGGGTAGGATCCTACGAGCAGTACTTC. This encodes CASNSSRLDRVGSYEQYF.

V gene TRBV20-1 combines with J gene TRBJ2-2, with D possibly matching TRBD2 (5 bases). V gave up 3 bases and J gave up 2 bases, with 7 bases separating them. The CDR3 runs to 13 residues. The germline V gene has CDR1 DFQATT and CDR2 SNEGSKA (reference sequence). The CDR3 DNA reads as TGCAGTGCTAGTGCTAGCAACACCGGGGAGCTGTTTTTT. It specifies CSASASNTGELFF.

In this sample, this clonotype turned up many times. V and J are TRBV5-6 and TRBJ2-7; TRBD1 aligns across 8 bases. CDR3 length: 16 residues. Trimming took 3 bases from V and 1 from J; bases not matched to a gene: 9. Per the germline V gene, CDR1 is SGHDT and CDR2 is YYEEEE. The CDR3 protein is CASSSPGQVESYEQYF. CDR3 in DNA: TGTGCCAGCAGCTCTCCGGGACAGGTTGAATCCTACGAGCAGTACTTC. Full variable domain (missing parts from reference TRBV5-6 and TRBJ2-7): DAGVTQSPTHLIKTRGQQVTLRCSPKSGHDTVSWYQQALGQGPQFIFQYYEEEERQRGNFPDRFSGHQFPNYSSELNVNALLLGDSALYLCASSSPGQVESYEQYFGPGTRLTVT.

In this sample, this clonotype turned up many times. This chain uses TRBV5-6 with TRBJ1-2; 8 nucleotides line up with TRBD1. CDR3 size: 15 residues. From germline, CDR1 is SGHDT and CDR2 YYEEEE. The V segment lost 0 bases and the J segment 6 bases; nucleotides outside the gene matches: 7. The CDR3 DNA reads as TGTGCCAGCAGCTTGGGACAGGGGCCGGGTCATGGCTACACCTTC. It codes for CASSLGQGPGHGYTF.

The rearrangement links TRBV6-2 or TRBV6-3 to TRBJ2-7; TRBD2 matches 12 bases. Germline CDR1 and CDR2: MNHEY and SVGEGT. After removal of 4 bases from V and 7 bases from J, the junction contained 8 bases not matched to a gene. The CDR3 has 15 amino acids. The chain's CDR3 is CASSSLLAGGLEQYF. The CDR3 region has the DNA TGTGCCAGCAGTTCACTACTAGCGGGAGGCTTGGAGCAGTACTTC.

This clonotype was seen repeatedly, ten times or more. V usage is TRBV28 and J usage is TRBJ2-2; D may be TRBD2 (5 bases). The CDR3 runs to 17 residues. Per the germline V gene, CDR1 is MDHEN and CDR2 is SYDVKM. Trimming took 7 bases from V and 1 from J, leaving 19 bases between them. The CDR3 spells CASTTRWAVKNTGELFF. The CDR3 nucleotides read TGTGCCAGCACTACTAGGTGGGCAGTCAAGAACACCGGGGAGCTGTTTTTT.

This clonotype was counted at least ten times. The rearrangement uses TRBV23-1 and TRBJ2-7; D is ambiguous. TRBV23-1 is an open reading frame, and its role is uncertain. This CDR3 has 12 residues. The V and J ends lost 4 bases and 7 bases respectively, with 11 bases between them. The chain's CDR3 is CASSPSGREQYF. The CDR3 region has the DNA TGCGCCAGCAGTCCTTCCGGCCGGGAGCAGTACTTC.

Turning to this clonotype: An end of the junction does not agree with germline; a read error may underlie this. The chain is built from TRBV7-8 and TRBJ2-1; either TRBD1 or TRBD2 may fit D (6 bases each). The CDR3 runs 15 residues. Germline CDR1 SGHVS, CDR2 FQNEAQ. CDR3 sequence (DNA): TGTGCCAGCAGACTCCTCGGGGGCCCTAACAATGAGCAGTCCTTC. Translated, it gives CASRLLGGPNNEQSF. Full variable domain (missing parts from reference TRBV7-8 and TRBJ2-1): GAGVSQSPRYKVAKRGQDVALRCDPISGHVSLFWYQQALGQGPEFLTYFQNEAQLDKSGLPSDRFFAERPEGSVSTLKIQRTQQEDSAVYLCASRLLGGPNNEQSFGPGTRLTVL.